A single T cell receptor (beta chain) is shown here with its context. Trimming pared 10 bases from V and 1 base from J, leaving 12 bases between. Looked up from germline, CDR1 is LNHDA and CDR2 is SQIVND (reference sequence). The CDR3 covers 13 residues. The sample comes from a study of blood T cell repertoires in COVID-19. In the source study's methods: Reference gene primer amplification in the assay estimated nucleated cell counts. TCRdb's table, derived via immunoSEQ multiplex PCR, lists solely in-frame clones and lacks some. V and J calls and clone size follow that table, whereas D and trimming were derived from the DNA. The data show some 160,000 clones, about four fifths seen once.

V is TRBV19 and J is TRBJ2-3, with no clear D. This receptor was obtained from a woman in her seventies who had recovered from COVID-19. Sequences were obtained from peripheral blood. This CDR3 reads CATSTSGTDTQYF. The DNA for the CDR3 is TGTGCCACCTCTACCTCGGGCACAGATACGCAGTATTTT.